The 31 T cell receptor beta chains given below trace back to one sample, sequenced in a study of cytomegalovirus exposure and HLA in healthy donors. This PCR relied on a set of 60 Vbeta primers and 13 Jbeta primers. TCRdb's table, derived via immunoSEQ multiplex PCR, lists solely in-frame clones and lacks some. The profile covers about 170,000 clones, with 70% to 90% appearing a single time and about 2% taken by the ten largest. Sequenced material: PBMCs. These TCRs come from a man younger than 35 in good health and CMV-seropositive.

The chain employs TRBV5-4 and TRBJ1-4, with 10 bases fitting TRBD1. Germline-derived CDR1 and CDR2 are SGHNT and YYREEE (reference sequence). The ends lost 3 bases at V and 6 bases at J; junction bases unmatched: 5. The CDR3 is made up of 15 amino acids. For the CDR3, the DNA is TGTGCCAGCAGCTCCGGGGGGACAGGGGATGAAAAACTGTTTTTT. Translation gives CASSSGGTGDEKLFF.

The chain combines TRBV6-1 with TRBJ2-1; 8 bases fit TRBD1. The V and J ends lost 5 bases and 10 bases, in that order; junction bases with no gene match: 4. Germline lookup yields CDR1 MNHNS and CDR2 SASEGT. There are 12 residues in the CDR3. CDR3 sequence: CASSFHRGEQFF. The CDR3 coding sequence is TGTGCCAGCAGTTTCCACAGGGGGGAGCAGTTCTTC.

Here the CDR3 reads CASSPAGGGGTEAFF. The CDR3 coding sequence is TGTGCCAGCAGCCCGGCGGGGGGGGGAGGCACTGAAGCTTTCTTT. The rearrangement links TRBV9 to TRBJ1-1, with D perhaps TRBD1 (5 bases). V lost 4 bases and J lost 4, with 17 bases in between. This CDR3 region has 15 residues. The germline V gene encodes CDR1 SGDLS and CDR2 YYNGEE.

The gene calls are TRBV29-1 and TRBJ1-1, with a weak D call TRBD1 (5 bases). The V end lost 6 bases, the J end lost 7 bases, and 15 bases lay between the germline ends. This CDR3 region has 12 residues. The germline gives CDR1 SQVTM, CDR2 ANQGSEA. In DNA form, the CDR3 reads TGCAGCGTCGACAGTTCGCGCTATGAAGCTTTCTTT. Translated: CSVDSSRYEAFF.

This chain connects TRBV9 to TRBJ1-1; D is uncertain. Germline V gene data show CDR1 as SGDLS and CDR2 as YYNGEE. Trimming stripped 0 bases from V and 1 base from J, with 4 bases between. The CDR3 consists of 13 residues. CDR3 protein: CASSVAQNTEAFF. CDR3 in DNA: TGTGCCAGCAGCGTAGCACAGAACACTGAAGCTTTCTTT. The variable domain in full, with the rest retrieved from reference TRBV9 and TRBJ1-1, is DSGVTQTPKHLITATGQRVTLRCSPRSGDLSVYWYQQSLDQGLQFLIQYYNGEERAKGNILERFSAQQFPDLHSELNLSSLELGDSALYFCASSVAQNTEAFFGQGTRLTVV.

This chain connects TRBV7-2 to TRBJ2-7; TRBD2 matches 9 bases. V was pared by 3 bases and J by 5 bases, with 8 bases of the junction left unmatched. Germline loops: CDR1 SGHTA, CDR2 FQGNSA. The CDR3 is 15 residues long. For the CDR3, the DNA is TGTGCCAGCAGCTTCTCTAGCGGGGCCTTTGACGAGCAGTACTTC. This codes for CASSFSSGAFDEQYF.

V gene TRBV19 combines with J gene TRBJ1-3; 7 bases map to TRBD1. The length of the CDR3 is 15 residues. Germline assignment: CDR1 LNHDA and CDR2 SQIVND (reference sequence). V was pared by 5 bases and J by 4 bases, with 8 bases of the junction left unmatched. CDR3 nucleotide sequence: TGTGCCAGTAGTCCAGCAGGGGGTCCAGGAAACACCATATATTTT. Its protein product is CASSPAGGPGNTIYF.

The chain carries TRBV5-4 and TRBJ1-2; a possible D gene is TRBD1 (5 bases). V lost 4 bases to trimming and J lost 2 bases, with 15 bases between them. The CDR3 extends over 15 amino acids. The germline V gene has CDR1 SGHNT and CDR2 YYREEE (reference sequence). In DNA, the CDR3 is TGTGCCAGCAGCCCCCGCGGGGGAAACAACTATGGCTACACCTTC. Encoded protein: CASSPRGGNNYGYTF.

The CDR3 DNA sequence: TGTGCCACCAGCGAAGCGTCCTTCTTTTCACCCCTCCACTTT. Protein: CATSEASFFSPLHF. The chain has TRBV15 and TRBJ1-6; D call uncertain. Trimming stripped 5 bases from V and 9 bases from J, with 14 bases between. The CDR3 spans 14 residues. Per the germline V gene, CDR1 is LNHNV and CDR2 is YYDKDF (reference sequence).

The sample holds a few counts of this clone. The chain joins TRBV9 to TRBJ2-7, with 8 bases identical to TRBD2. Unmatched junction bases numbered 9, after V lost 4 bases and J lost 3 bases. Germline-derived CDR1 and CDR2 are SGDLS and YYNGEE. The CDR3 runs to 15 residues. The CDR3 spells CASSLGTSGGYEQYF. In DNA, the CDR3 is TGTGCCAGCAGCCTCGGGACTAGTGGGGGCTACGAGCAGTACTTC.

This clone came up a few times. The gene calls are TRBV15 and TRBJ2-5; 8 bases line up with TRBD1. There are 17 residues in the CDR3. Trimming at V came to 4 bases and at J to 1 base, leaving 11 bases not matched to a gene. From germline, CDR1 is LNHNV and CDR2 YYDKDF (reference sequence). CDR3 bases: TGTGCCACCAGCATTCTCGGACAGGGAAGACGCCAAGAGACCCAGTACTTC. Residues: CATSILGQGRRQETQYF.

The chain carries TRBV6-1 and TRBJ2-1; 8 bases agree with TRBD1. Germline CDR1 MNHNS, CDR2 SASEGT. Trimming removed 1 base from V and 1 base from J; junction bases left unmatched: 3. The CDR3 length is 16 residues. The CDR3 region has the DNA TGTGCCAGCAGTGAAGTCCAGGGGGCTTCCTACAATGAGCAGTTCTTC. It translates to CASSEVQGASYNEQFF.

V is TRBV10-3 and J is TRBJ2-5, with 8 bases aligning to TRBD2. The junction had 5 bases not matched to a gene; V was cut back by 3 bases and J by 5 bases. Germline V lookup: CDR1 ENHRY, CDR2 SYGVKD. CDR3 length: 14 residues. CDR3: CAISDAGGGETQYF. In DNA form, the CDR3 reads TGTGCCATCAGTGACGCGGGGGGAGGCGAGACCCAGTACTTC.

This clone was seen more than once but under ten times. The gene calls are TRBV6-5 and TRBJ2-7; D remains unclear. V was trimmed by 2 bases and J by 3 bases, leaving 8 bases between them. The germline V gene has CDR1 MNHEY and CDR2 SVGAGI. The CDR3 loop spans 13 amino acids. CDR3 sequence reads: CASSYGQHYEQYF. The CDR3 DNA sequence: TGTGCCAGCAGTTACGGGCAGCACTACGAGCAGTACTTC.

The chain has TRBV7-3 and TRBJ2-3, with 7 positions matching TRBD2. Per the germline V gene, CDR1 is SGHTA and CDR2 is FQGTGA. With 5 bases clipped from V and 1 base from J, the junction kept 6 bases outside the gene matches. This CDR3 is built from 15 residues. The CDR3 loop reads CASSLIAGRTDTQYF. The CDR3 DNA is TGTGCCAGCAGCCTGATAGCGGGCCGCACAGATACGCAGTATTTT.

CDR3 bases: TGTGCCAGCAGTTTAGGTAGGAGTACGCAGTATTTT. It translates to CASSLGRSTQYF. J is TRBJ2-3 and V is TRBV28; D unclear. The V end lost 2 bases, the J end lost 8 bases, and 8 bases lay between the germline ends. The CDR3 spans 12 residues. Germline V gene data show CDR1 as MDHEN and CDR2 as SYDVKM.

This clone has more than one count but fewer than ten. The chain couples TRBV6-6 to TRBJ1-2; TRBD1 matches at 7 bases. This CDR3 spans 14 amino acids. The germline CDR1 and CDR2 sequences are MNHNY and SVGAGI (reference sequence). Losses at the gene ends were 2 bases for V and 8 bases for J; bases not matched to a gene: 8. CDR3 nucleotide sequence: TGTGCCAGCAGTTACCAAGGACAGGATCCGGGCTACACCTTC. Amino acids: CASSYQGQDPGYTF.

V and J are TRBV30 and TRBJ1-3, with 7 bases matching TRBD1. The CDR3 loop spans 13 amino acids. Unmatched junction bases numbered 5, after V lost 7 bases and J lost 2 bases. Germline CDR1 GTSNPN, CDR2 SVGIG (reference sequence). Written as DNA, the CDR3 is TGTGCCTCGTCCAGGGGGGCTGGAAACACCATATATTTT. Its translation is CASSRGAGNTIYF. Complete variable domain (other parts from reference TRBV30 and TRBJ1-3): SQTIHQWPATLVQPVGSPLSLECTVEGTSNPNLYWYRQAAGRGLQLLFYSVGIGQISSEVPQNLSASRPQDRQFILSSKKLLLSDSGFYLCASSRGAGNTIYFGEGSWLTVV.

This clone turned up a few times. V usage is TRBV30 and J usage is TRBJ1-6; D ambiguous. Deletions cut 0 bases from V and 5 bases from J, with 17 bases between. Germline CDR1 is GTSNPN and CDR2 is SVGIG (reference sequence). This CDR3 is 17 amino acids long. The DNA for the CDR3 is TGTGCCTGGAGTGTATCCGCTGGAGGGCTGGATAATTCACCCCTCCACTTT. Protein sequence: CAWSVSAGGLDNSPLHF.

Concerning this clone: The junction differs from germline at one of its ends, possibly a read error. The rearrangement uses TRBV7-9 and TRBJ1-2, with unresolved D. The CDR3 sequence is 14 residues long. The germline V gene encodes CDR1 SEHNR and CDR2 FQNEAQ (reference sequence). The CDR3 here is CSSSLSSRVRGYTF. Here the CDR3 DNA reads TGTTCCAGCAGCTTATCATCTCGGGTTCGTGGCTACACCTTC.

This sequence joins TRBV5-4 and TRBJ2-5; TRBD2 matches 12 bases. After removal of 3 bases from V and 7 bases from J, the junction contained 4 bases not matched to a gene. This CDR3 is built from 14 residues. Germline CDR1 reads SGHNT; CDR2 reads YYREEE (reference sequence). The CDR3 here is CASSSLAGGLTQYF. In DNA form, the CDR3 reads TGTGCCAGCAGCTCCCTAGCGGGGGGGTTGACCCAGTACTTC.

The chain recombines TRBV27 with TRBJ2-5, with D tentatively TRBD1 (6 bases). Judging by the DNA end, TRBJ2-7 fits better; the J call may be wrong. The length of the CDR3 is 14 residues. Looked up from germline, CDR1 is MNHEY and CDR2 is SMNVEV (reference sequence). The CDR3 bases are TGTGCCAGCAGTTTACGGACAGATCTCTACGAGCAGTACTTC. This gives the protein CASSLRTDLYEQYF.

J is TRBJ2-6 and V is TRBV4-3, with D maybe TRBD1 (6 bases). Trimming removed 0 bases at V and 2 bases at J, with 26 bases between. The CDR3 is made up of 22 amino acids. CDR1 and CDR2 (germline): LGHNA, YSLEER. CDR3 bases: TGCGCCAGCAGCCAAGATATTGTTGGTAGAACAGGGATCGTCCCTGGGGCCAACGTCCTGACTTTC. Translation: CASSQDIVGRTGIVPGANVLTF.

The chain carries TRBV5-1 and TRBJ2-1, with D maybe TRBD2 (6 bases). Trimming shortened V by 5 bases and J by 4 bases, and 16 bases separated the two germline ends. The CDR3 has 15 amino acids. CDR1 and CDR2 from the germline V gene are SGHRS and YFSETQ. CDR3 DNA: TGCGCCAGCAGTCGGGAGATTGGCCAATACAATGAGCAGTTCTTC. It translates to CASSREIGQYNEQFF.

This clone was observed many times. This rearrangement joins TRBV4-1 to TRBJ2-2, with 7 bases matching TRBD1. V shed 0 bases and J 8 bases; nucleotides not matched to a gene: 6. Germline values: CDR1 MGHRA, CDR2 YSYEKL. The CDR3 consists of 15 residues. The CDR3, as DNA: TGCGCCAGCAGCCAAGACCGGGACAGATCGGGGGAGCTGTTTTTT. Its translation: CASSQDRDRSGELFF.

This chain joins TRBV7-9 and TRBJ1-3; the D is unclear. The CDR3 is 15 amino acids. Germline V gives CDR1 SEHNR, CDR2 FQNEAQ (reference sequence). V gave up 3 bases and J gave up 0 bases, with 9 bases separating them. CDR3 amino acids: CASSLAGPSGNTIYF. CDR3 DNA: TGTGCCAGCAGCTTGGCAGGTCCCTCTGGAAACACCATATATTTT. The full variable domain, in which reference TRBV7-9 and TRBJ1-3 provide the parts outside the CDR3, is DTGVSQNPRHKITKRGQNVTFRCDPISEHNRLYWYRQTLGQGPEFLTYFQNEAQLEKSRLLSDRFSAERPKGSFSTLEIQRTEQGDSAMYLCASSLAGPSGNTIYFGEGSWLTVV.

This sequence joins TRBV6-6 and TRBJ2-5; D gene uncertain. CDR3 length equals 15 residues. Trimming removed 6 bases from V and 1 base from J, with 15 bases in between. Germline CDR1 is MNHNY and CDR2 is SVGAGI (reference sequence). In DNA, the CDR3 is TGTGCCAGCAGCCCTCGATTCGGCGGCCAAGAGACCCAGTACTTC. Translation: CASSPRFGGQETQYF.

The chain carries TRBV9 and TRBJ2-3; TRBD2 is a possible D gene (6 bases). CDR3 length: 15 residues. Per the germline V gene, CDR1 is SGDLS and CDR2 is YYNGEE. V was clipped by 4 bases and J by 0 bases, with 12 bases between them. CDR3 nucleotide sequence: TGTGCCAGCAGCTTTGGGACTTCTAGCACAGATACGCAGTATTTT. This gives the protein CASSFGTSSTDTQYF.

The rearrangement links TRBV5-4 to TRBJ1-1; TRBD1 might be the D (5 bases). Per germline, CDR1 SGHNT and CDR2 YYREEE (reference sequence). The ends were cut back, 3 bases at V and 3 bases at J, with 12 bases in the middle. The CDR3 spans 14 residues. The CDR3 reads CASSWGAGDTEAFF. The DNA of the CDR3 is TGTGCCAGCAGCTGGGGCGCTGGGGACACTGAAGCTTTCTTT.

This clone was recorded only once. This chain uses TRBV14 with TRBJ2-7; D is undetermined. Trimming stripped 1 base from V and 0 bases from J, with 10 bases between. This CDR3 is built from 15 residues. Germline assignment: CDR1 SGHDN and CDR2 FVKESK. The CDR3 region has the DNA TGTGCCAGCAGCCAAGTAGCCGGTAGCTCCTACGAGCAGTACTTC. Residues: CASSQVAGSSYEQYF.

As DNA, the CDR3 is TGTGCCAGCAGCTTAGCGGACAGGGGGGAAGAAAAACTGTTTTTT. Encoded protein: CASSLADRGEEKLFF. This rearrangement joins TRBV7-9 to TRBJ1-4; 10 positions agree with TRBD1. CDR1 and CDR2 from the germline V gene are SEHNR and FQNEAQ (reference sequence). The J segment lost 8 bases and the V segment lost 0 bases, leaving 3 bases of the junction unmatched. The CDR3 loop spans 15 amino acids.